This is a list of T cell receptor beta chains from one sample in a study of shared clonotypes between healthy human individuals. TCRdb's table, derived via immunoSEQ multiplex PCR, lists solely in-frame clones and lacks some. The repertoire holds around 530,000 clones, with around three quarters as singletons. The sequenced material came from PBMCs. The receptors shown here come from a woman aged 40-49 years in good health. Some clones in this sample may be carry-over from other donors' samples. Both conserved end residues are trimmed from each CDR3.

CDR3aa | j_gene | v_gene
ASSMVGGGLEQY | TRBJ2-7 | TRBV19
ASTLQGLGYT | TRBJ1-2 | TRBV28
SAMGFFGYT | TRBJ1-2 | TRBV20-1
ASSYGLAGVETQY | TRBJ2-5 | TRBV5-1
ASSLALRGLPFSI | TRBJ2-1 | TRBV7-8
ASSNPRQVRGWEPQH | TRBJ1-5 | TRBV27
ASSRLAGGQWGNEQF | TRBJ2-1 | TRBV14
ASSWDEETQY | TRBJ2-5 | TRBV28
ASSLGTSGSYNEQF | TRBJ2-1 | TRBV5-4
ASSQVVTEAF | TRBJ1-1 | TRBV14
ASSVRAPPLEQY | TRBJ2-7 | TRBV5-1
SVEYRSSKETQY | TRBJ2-5 | TRBV29-1
SVGTGVINEQF | TRBJ2-1 | TRBV29-1
ASSAGALGNYGYT | TRBJ1-2 | TRBV7-2
ASSRLAGDPMANEQF | TRBJ2-1 | TRBV27
ASSPRSAGDSEAF | TRBJ1-1 | TRBV7-9
ASSNYGYT | TRBJ1-2 | TRBV21-1
ASSLESPNYGYT | TRBJ1-2 | TRBV5-1
ASSPSSGANVLT | TRBJ2-6 | TRBV7-9
ASSTKYSEQY | TRBJ2-7 | TRBV6-5
ASSTRLAGATGELF | TRBJ2-2 | TRBV18
ASSLTGGREQY | TRBJ2-7 | TRBV28
ASSLEGGGADTQY | TRBJ2-3 | TRBV5-4
ASSILSGSNQPQH | TRBJ1-5 | TRBV19
ASSRDKNEKLF | TRBJ1-4 | TRBV4-2
ASSGGGRDGHTEAF | TRBJ1-1 | TRBV25-1
ASSRLRGGLPYEQY | TRBJ2-7 | TRBV18
ASSVGLAKTDTQY | TRBJ2-3 | TRBV5-4
ASTFAGITDTQY | TRBJ2-3 | TRBV7-2
ASSLGEGRSGANVLT | TRBJ2-6 | TRBV7-9
AGVNPLTDTQY | TRBJ2-3 | TRBV18
ASSVDPEGELF | TRBJ2-2 | TRBV9
ASSLSGFGEKLF | TRBJ1-4 | TRBV28
ASSVTDQPQH | TRBJ1-5 | TRBV7-8
ATGLGLQETQY | TRBJ2-5 | TRBV6-1
ASSPGVLSNTGELF | TRBJ2-2 | TRBV7-8
SVGTGSRETQY | TRBJ2-5 | TRBV29-1
ASQVASGSTDTQY | TRBJ2-3 | TRBV6-4
ASSPSMGNTEAF | TRBJ1-1 | TRBV7-2
ASSLTALETQY | TRBJ2-5 | TRBV5-4
ASSQEVGEYHEQF | TRBJ2-1 | TRBV4-3
ASSLSGTYNEQF | TRBJ2-1 | TRBV6-6
ASSPRQGWVYGYT | TRBJ1-2 | TRBV28
ASSLALAGGGQY | TRBJ2-3 | TRBV5-6
ASSSRTHYNEQF | TRBJ2-1 | TRBV28
AISAQGGTGNTIY | TRBJ1-3 | TRBV10-3
ASTTSTDTQY | TRBJ2-3 | TRBV5-6
ASSPLDVSYEQY | TRBJ2-7 | TRBV18